This TCR beta chain was obtained from a study of cytomegalovirus exposure and HLA in healthy donors. Looked up from germline, CDR1 is SGHNT and CDR2 is YYREEE (reference sequence). The CDR3 contains 16 residues. Trimming at V came to 3 bases and at J to 6 bases, leaving 10 bases not matched to a gene. Study-wide points: The study reported that TCR beta sequences accurately predicted HLA-A and HLA-B alleles in most subjects. Per a later analysis, HLA-associated TCR beta chains showed more clonal expansion than other, equally common TCR beta chains. Cytomegalovirus status was reportedly diagnosed by the classifier with high sensitivity and specificity.

The primer mix had 60 Vbeta and 13 Jbeta primers. Profiled with immunoSEQ multiplex PCR; TCRdb holds only in-frame clones, not every one. The sample consists of 95,000 to 150,000 clones, roughly three fifths of them appearing once. On this clone itself: No antigen is known for it.

The sample taken for sequencing was PBMCs. The genes are TRBV5-4 and TRBJ2-2, with TRBD2 matching over 8 bases. The source is a woman aged 40 to 50 in good health and CMV-seropositive. CDR3 region: CASSSKSGGVAGELFF. In DNA, the CDR3 is TGTGCCAGCAGCTCCAAGAGCGGGGGTGTCGCCGGGGAGCTGTTTTTT. Complete variable domain (other parts from reference TRBV5-4 and TRBJ2-2): ETGVTQSPTHLIKTRGQQVTLRCSSQSGHNTVSWYQQALGQGPQFIFQYYREEENGRGNFPPRFSGLQFPNYSSELNVNALELDDSALYLCASSSKSGGVAGELFFGEGSRLTVL.